The TCR beta chain described here comes from a study of CD8 T cells in Susac syndrome. Whole-study context: Within the sequenced Susac syndrome patient group, more than 5 exhibited active disease and roughly 8 were in remission. Patients with Susac syndrome were, at the time of blood collection, therapy-naive, maintained on corticosteroids, or maintained on intravenous immunoglobulin alone.

Sequencing targeted TCR beta in blood CD8+ and CD4+ T cells. When the RNA was reverse transcribed, random hexamers were used with an input of about 0.5 to 1 ug. It was immunoSEQ multiplex PCR that amplified TCR beta CDR3 across 54 Vbeta and 13 Jbeta. TCRdb used MiXCR to reprocess the immunoSEQ multiplex PCR reads, holding one entry per CDR3 protein. This sample has about 150,000 distinct CDR3 sequences, with 85% to 95% found just once. This TCR came from a human donor with Susac syndrome. Sequencing was performed on CD4+ T cells from PBMCs.

The CDR3 here is CSARSGTGVSSYNSPLHF. CDR3 bases: TGCAGTGCTAGATCCGGGACAGGGGTTAGCTCCTATAATTCACCCCTCCACTTT. The chain employs TRBV20-1 and TRBJ1-6, with TRBD1 matching over 10 bases. Germline lookup yields CDR1 DFQATT and CDR2 SNEGSKA (reference sequence). The CDR3 consists of 18 residues. V was clipped by 2 bases and J by 0 bases; unmatched bases: 7.